These 30 T cell receptor beta chains originate from one sample sequenced in a study of T cells after posttransplantation cyclophosphamide (dated by TCRdb to about 2016). The control cohort consisted of ten to twelve patients who had myeloablative marrow transplants with methotrexate plus a calcineurin inhibitor and who were sampled 1 year after transplant. Libraries were made using the immunoSEQ multiplex PCR assay. Drawn from immuneACCESS, this table holds only the in-frame rearrangements with V and J called that TCRdb kept. Clones are partly lost; checked studies trace under half to an unresolved V gene and leave the rest unexplained. Counted in this sample were 15,000 to 20,000 clones; about 85% of them appeared once. In total, the top ten clones hold roughly 28% of the sample. The sample here was PBMCs, taken after allogeneic stem cell transplant with calcineurin inhibitor and methotrexate. These receptors all stem from a female patient younger than 35 who received an allogeneic stem cell transplant from an unrelated donor, was CMV-positive, and had acute and chronic GVHD. Post transplant, some T cells may arise from the graft donor.

This rearrangement joins TRBV2 to TRBJ2-7; D might be TRBD2 (6 bases). There are 14 residues in the CDR3. V was shortened by 6 bases and J by 2 bases, with 14 bases between the two germline ends. Per the germline V gene, CDR1 is SNHLY and CDR2 is FYNNEI. As DNA, the CDR3 is TGTGCCAGCAGCTCGGGACTGATCACCTACGAGCAGTACTTC. As protein: CASSSGLITYEQYF.

V gene TRBV4-2 combines with J gene TRBJ1-1, with D possibly being TRBD1 (6 bases). The CDR3 spans 14 residues. The germline V gene encodes CDR1 LGHNA and CDR2 YNFKEQ. Between the trimmed V and J ends, which lost 5 bases and 6 bases, there was a span of 16 bases. CDR3 region: CASSIQGHRAEAFF. The CDR3 nucleotides are TGTGCCAGCAGCATTCAGGGACATAGGGCTGAAGCTTTCTTT.

The rearrangement uses TRBV6-6 and TRBJ2-2; TRBD2 is a possible D gene (7 bases). CDR3 length: 15 amino acids. V was shortened by 4 bases and J by 5 bases, with 14 bases between the two germline ends. Germline values: CDR1 MNHNY, CDR2 SVGAGI (reference sequence). The CDR3 is CASSSRKGGTGELFF. In DNA, the CDR3 is TGTGCCAGCAGTTCTAGGAAGGGGGGGACCGGGGAGCTGTTTTTT.

This chain links TRBV7-6 with TRBJ2-5; 8 bases align to TRBD2. In germline, CDR1 is SGHVS, CDR2 FNYEAQ. This CDR3 region has 15 residues. J lost 2 bases, V lost 0 bases, and 2 bases had no gene match. The CDR3 protein is CASSLAGLDQETQYF. The CDR3 nucleotides read TGTGCCAGCAGCTTAGCGGGACTAGATCAAGAGACCCAGTACTTC. Complete variable domain (other parts from reference TRBV7-6 and TRBJ2-5): GAGVSQSPRYKVTKRGQDVALRCDPISGHVSLYWYRQALGQGPEFLTYFNYEAQQDKSGLPNDRFSAERPEGSISTLTIQRTEQRDSAMYRCASSLAGLDQETQYFGPGTRLLVL.

CDR3 bases: TGCGCCAGCAGCCAAGATGGGACTAGCTATGAGCAGTTCTTC. As protein: CASSQDGTSYEQFF. This chain uses TRBV4-1 with TRBJ2-1, with 9 positions matching TRBD2. The CDR3 runs to 14 residues. Losses at the gene ends were 0 bases for V and 8 bases for J; bases not matched to a gene: 2. The germline gives CDR1 MGHRA, CDR2 YSYEKL.

This clone was picked up a small number of times. This sequence joins TRBV28 and TRBJ1-1; D may be TRBD1 (5 bases). This CDR3 has 13 amino acids. The ends were cut back, 6 bases at V and 7 bases at J, with 15 bases in the middle. CDR1 is MDHEN and CDR2 is SYDVKM in the germline V gene. The CDR3 region has the DNA TGTGCCAGCAGCTTCCTCGGGGGAGTTGAAGCTTTCTTT. Translating it yields CASSFLGGVEAFF.

The V call is TRBV19, the J call TRBJ2-7; D is perhaps TRBD2 (5 bases). Germline lookup yields CDR1 LNHDA and CDR2 SQIVND (reference sequence). The V end lost 4 bases, the J end lost 0 bases, and 16 bases lay between the germline ends. This CDR3 comprises 16 residues. The CDR3 here is CASSKYPAERSYEQYF. The CDR3 DNA reads as TGTGCCAGTAGTAAATACCCAGCGGAGCGCTCCTACGAGCAGTACTTC.

The chain is built from TRBV6-1 and TRBJ1-3, with D maybe TRBD1 (6 bases). Trimming stripped 2 bases from V and 0 bases from J, with 23 bases between. Germline V CDR1 and CDR2: MNHNS, SASEGT. This CDR3 has 20 amino acids. As DNA, the CDR3 is TGTGCCAGCAGTGAACTTTCTAGGACCAGGGGAGCAAACTCTGGAAACACCATATATTTT. This codes for CASSELSRTRGANSGNTIYF.

The V gene is TRBV29-1, the J gene TRBJ1-1, with 9 bases aligning to TRBD1. CDR3 length equals 14 residues. In germline, CDR1 is SQVTM, CDR2 ANQGSEA. J lost 4 bases, V lost 6 bases, and 9 bases had no gene match. As DNA, the CDR3 is TGCAGCGTGGAATCGACAGGGGGGACCACTGAAGCTTTCTTT. It yields the protein CSVESTGGTTEAFF.

The chain joins TRBV10-3 to TRBJ1-1; no clear D gene. V was cut by 6 bases and J by 3 bases, with 17 bases left in between. The CDR3 length is 15 residues. The germline CDR1 and CDR2 sequences are ENHRY and SYGVKD. CDR3: CAIRAKYGSDTEAFF. As DNA, the CDR3 is TGTGCCATCAGGGCTAAGTACGGGTCTGACACTGAAGCTTTCTTT.

The chain joins TRBV7-8 to TRBJ1-3; possibly TRBD1 for D (5 bases). Trimming shortened V by 5 bases and J by 2 bases, and 19 bases separated the two germline ends. The CDR3 totals 17 residues. Germline-derived CDR1 and CDR2 are SGHVS and FQNEAQ. CDR3 sequence: CASSPGVRAGTGNTIYF. CDR3 DNA sequence: TGTGCCAGCAGCCCGGGGGTCCGGGCCGGGACTGGAAACACCATATATTTT.

A few counts support this clone. V and J are TRBV27 and TRBJ2-7; possible D gene TRBD2, 6 bases. The CDR3 totals 16 residues. V gave up 7 bases and J gave up 0 bases, with 19 bases separating them. CDR1 and CDR2 (germline): MNHEY, SMNVEV (reference sequence). CDR3 sequence reads: CASNMGGALPSYEQYF. CDR3 bases: TGTGCCAGCAATATGGGAGGAGCTCTTCCCTCCTACGAGCAGTACTTC.

The J gene is TRBJ1-5, the V gene TRBV19; TRBD1 is a possible D gene (6 bases). This CDR3 has 15 amino acids. V lost 4 bases and J lost 1, with 11 bases in between. CDR1 is LNHDA, CDR2 SQIVND, per germline (reference sequence). The CDR3, as DNA: TGTGCCAGTAGTACAACGGACAGCAGCAATCAGCCCCAGCATTTT. Translating gives CASSTTDSSNQPQHF.

This rearrangement joins TRBV28 to TRBJ2-2, with TRBD1 matching over 9 bases. Germline V lookup: CDR1 MDHEN, CDR2 SYDVKM. The CDR3 runs to 15 residues. Losses at the gene ends were 7 bases for V and 7 bases for J; bases not matched to a gene: 10. The CDR3 sequence: CASTIRTGAGGELFF. CDR3 in DNA: TGTGCCAGCACCATTCGGACAGGGGCCGGCGGGGAGCTGTTTTTT.

The rearrangement links TRBV11-3 to TRBJ1-1, with unresolved D. The V gene's germline CDR1 is SGHNT and CDR2 YENEEA. The V end lost 5 bases, the J end lost 4 bases, and 11 bases lay between the germline ends. This CDR3 is 13 amino acids long. The CDR3 here is CASSPRAGTEAFF. The CDR3 DNA reads TGTGCCAGCAGCCCCCGGGCGGGCACTGAAGCTTTCTTT.

A single count supports this clone. The chain is built from TRBV19 and TRBJ2-6; 11 bases match TRBD1. This CDR3 is built from 17 residues. Germline lookup yields CDR1 LNHDA and CDR2 SQIVND (reference sequence). Trimming took 3 bases from V and 4 from J; bases not matched to a gene: 5. The CDR3 loop is CASSIRDRGIGANVLTF. The CDR3 DNA is TGTGCCAGTAGTATCCGGGACAGGGGGATCGGGGCCAACGTCCTGACTTTC.

The chain is built from TRBV28 and TRBJ1-6; TRBD1 matches 8 bases. This CDR3 spans 15 amino acids. CDR1 is MDHEN and CDR2 is SYDVKM in the germline V gene. J was trimmed by 7 bases and V by 7 bases; bases with no gene match: 9. In nucleotides, the CDR3 is TGTGCCAGCAACACCCGTAGGACAGGGAATTCACCCCTCCACTTT. The encoded protein is CASNTRRTGNSPLHF.

The sample holds one count of this clone. The DNA of the CDR3 is TGTGCCAGCAGCTTAGGGCCGACAGGGATGTTAGACTATGGCTACACCTTC. It encodes CASSLGPTGMLDYGYTF. V gene TRBV11-2 combines with J gene TRBJ1-2; TRBD1 aligns across 7 bases. This CDR3 is built from 17 residues. CDR1 is SGHAT and CDR2 is FQNNGV in the germline V gene. V was clipped by 1 base and J by 3 bases; unmatched bases: 11.

The rearrangement joins TRBV7-9 to TRBJ1-2; 11 nucleotides agree with TRBD1. This CDR3 has 16 residues. CDR1 and CDR2 from the germline V gene are SEHNR and FQNEAQ (reference sequence). V was pared by 5 bases and J by 2 bases, with 7 bases of the junction left unmatched. CDR3: CASSQGTGGGNYGYTF. Written as DNA, the CDR3 is TGTGCCAGCAGCCAGGGGACAGGGGGAGGAAACTATGGCTACACCTTC. Using reference TRBV7-9 and TRBJ1-2 for the parts outside the CDR3, the full variable domain is DTGVSQNPRHKITKRGQNVTFRCDPISEHNRLYWYRQTLGQGPEFLTYFQNEAQLEKSRLLSDRFSAERPKGSFSTLEIQRTEQGDSAMYLCASSQGTGGGNYGYTFGSGTRLTVV.

The genes are TRBV5-6 and TRBJ2-2; D is ambiguous. CDR3 length: 14 amino acids. V was clipped by 0 bases and J by 1 base, with 4 bases between them. Germline V gene data show CDR1 as SGHDT and CDR2 as YYEEEE. The DNA for the CDR3 is TGTGCCAGCAGCTTGGGAGGGAACACCGGGGAGCTGTTTTTT. It encodes CASSLGGNTGELFF.

The chain is built from TRBV11-2 and TRBJ2-7; D possibly corresponds to TRBD1 (5 bases). The germline V and J ends were trimmed by 0 bases and 5 bases, with 8 bases remaining between them. This CDR3 contains 13 residues. Looked up from germline, CDR1 is SGHAT and CDR2 is FQNNGV. CDR3 sequence (DNA): TGTGCCAGCAGCTTAGAGGGGCCGGACGAGCAGTACTTC. Its protein is CASSLEGPDEQYF.

The chain carries TRBV4-2 and TRBJ2-7; weak D call: TRBD1 (6 bases). CDR3 length: 15 amino acids. Germline CDR1 is LGHNA and CDR2 is YNFKEQ. V shed 0 bases and J shed 4 bases, with 13 bases lying between them. CDR3 sequence: CASSQDYRAGYEQYF. The CDR3 DNA reads TGTGCCAGCAGCCAAGATTACAGGGCCGGATACGAGCAGTACTTC.

The chain joins TRBV15 to TRBJ1-4; D is unclear. Germline V gene sequence: CDR1 LNHNV, CDR2 YYDKDF (reference sequence). The CDR3 length is 13 residues. Between the trimmed V and J ends, which lost 0 bases and 8 bases, there was a span of 7 bases. CDR3 nucleotide sequence: TGTGCCACCAGCAGAGATCCAGGAGAAAAACTGTTTTTT. This translates into CATSRDPGEKLFF.

J is TRBJ2-7 and V is TRBV10-2; 9 bases agree with TRBD1. Germline V gene data show CDR1 as WSHSY and CDR2 as SAAADI. There are 14 residues in the CDR3. With V trimmed by 4 bases and J by 5 bases, 6 bases remained unmatched. This CDR3 is CASSGGTGSHEQYF. CDR3 sequence (DNA): TGCGCCAGCAGTGGAGGGACAGGGTCCCACGAGCAGTACTTC.

V and J are TRBV5-1 and TRBJ2-1, with 12 bases aligning to TRBD2. Germline V gene data show CDR1 as SGHRS and CDR2 as YFSETQ. Losses at the gene ends were 2 bases for V and 2 bases for J; bases not matched to a gene: 2. The CDR3 runs 16 residues. The CDR3 nucleotides read TGCGCCAGCAGCTTCCGGACTAGCGGGACCTACAATGAGCAGTTCTTC. Its protein is CASSFRTSGTYNEQFF.

This chain connects TRBV4-1 to TRBJ2-6; perhaps TRBD1 as D (7 bases). This CDR3 is built from 17 residues. V lost 4 bases and J lost 4, with 17 bases in between. CDR1 is MGHRA and CDR2 is YSYEKL in the germline V gene. The chain's CDR3 is CASSLEGTAPGANVLTF. CDR3 coding DNA: TGCGCCAGCAGCCTGGAGGGGACAGCGCCGGGGGCCAACGTCCTGACTTTC.

The chain employs TRBV6-5 and TRBJ2-3; maybe TRBD1 (5 bases). CDR3 length: 15 residues. Trimming left V 2 bases short and J 0 bases short, with 9 bases between. Germline loops: CDR1 MNHEY, CDR2 SVGAGI. This CDR3 reads CASSYDSFSTDTQYF. In DNA, the CDR3 is TGTGCCAGCAGTTACGACAGTTTCAGCACAGATACGCAGTATTTT.

V is TRBV6-5 and J is TRBJ2-4; D uncertain. CDR1 is MNHEY and CDR2 is SVGAGI in the germline V gene. This CDR3 contains 14 residues. Trimming removed 5 bases from V and 3 bases from J, with 11 bases in between. CDR3 in amino acids: CASSDLRVKNIQYF. Written as DNA, the CDR3 is TGTGCCAGCAGTGACCTCCGGGTCAAAAACATTCAGTACTTC.

The CDR3 region is CASSVGGSGTYEQYF. The CDR3 nucleotides read TGTGCCAGCAGCGTAGGGGGTAGCGGGACCTACGAGCAGTACTTC. The chain couples TRBV9 to TRBJ2-5; TRBD2 matches 8 bases. The assigned J gene may be wrong: the sequence end matches TRBJ2-7 better. There are 15 residues in the CDR3. Germline CDR1 SGDLS, CDR2 YYNGEE.

This clone turned up a few times. One end of the junction is discordant with germline, which a read error may explain. This CDR3 is CASSRGEGQVDF. The CDR3 bases are TGTGCCAGCAGTCGAGGGGAGGGACAGGTCGACTTC. The chain joins TRBV28 to TRBJ1-2, with TRBD1 matching over 8 bases. The germline V gene has CDR1 MDHEN and CDR2 SYDVKM. The CDR3 sequence is 12 residues long.